This T cell receptor beta chain was found in a study of shared clonotypes between healthy human individuals. Terminally differentiated effector memory CD45RA+ cells were excluded by CCR7 positive selection of CD45RO-negative cells. This CDR3 region has 16 residues. Germline V gene sequence: CDR1 ENHRY, CDR2 SYGVKD. V dropped 1 base and J dropped 4; count of bases not matched to a gene: 9. Assay used: immunoSEQ multiplex PCR; TCRdb lists only in-frame clones, some missing. The table lists some 600,000 clones, about 96% of them singletons. Material: naive CD8+ T cells sorted from blood. The receptor comes from a woman younger than 45 in good health. J is TRBJ2-5 and V is TRBV10-3, with 7 bases aligning to TRBD2. CDR3 amino acids: CAISELLRERPETQYF. CDR3 coding DNA: TGTGCCATCAGTGAGTTATTGCGGGAGCGTCCAGAGACCCAGTACTTC.